This TCR beta chain was obtained from a study of blood T cell repertoires in COVID-19. The overall study: Samples representing acute and convalescent COVID-19 were sourced from the United States, Italy and Spain.

Seattle patients were enrolled during active infection and followed longitudinally. Germline V CDR1 and CDR2: SGHTA, FQGNSA. The V and J ends lost 1 base and 8 bases, in that order; junction bases with no gene match: 7. CDR3 size: 15 residues. In the authors' workflow: Cell counts per sample came from amplifying reference gene primers. TCRdb's copy holds only in-frame clones and misses some; the assay was immunoSEQ multiplex PCR. V and J calls and clone size come straight from that table; D and trimming were deduced from the DNA. The data contain approximately 150,000 clones, approximately 92% of them singletons.

The receptor was derived from a man aged 18 to 29 with COVID-19, enrolled during active disease. The J gene is TRBJ2-1, the V gene TRBV7-2; 8 nucleotides line up with TRBD2. Sequenced: peripheral blood. CDR3 amino acids: CASSLGGTSSDEQFF. DNA of the CDR3: TGTGCCAGCAGCTTAGGAGGGACTAGTTCAGATGAGCAGTTCTTC.